The sequence of this T cell receptor (beta chain) was determined in a study of blood T cells in healthy people across ages. A sample-barcoded 5' primer and a J-beta primer mix were used in a second PCR of roughly 7 to 12 cycles. TCRdb ran MiXCR on the 5' RACE reads and lists one entry per CDR3 protein. This table holds roughly 500,000 distinct CDR3 sequences, 27% found once. Worth noting for this clonotype: Its antigen is not identified.

The study, taken as a whole, reports: When one million T cells were used, diversity estimates were thought to be underestimates.

Germline CDR1 and CDR2: DFQATT and SNEGSKA (reference sequence). This CDR3 comprises 13 residues. The sample comprised blood. The V and J genes are TRBV20-1 and TRBJ2-1; no firm D call. The J call may not be correct, given that the DNA end is closer to TRBJ2-5. The sequence derives from an older woman in good health. In nucleotides, the CDR3 is TGCAGTGCTAGAGAGGGCTTAGAGACGGCCCAGTACTTC. Encoded protein: CSAREGLETAQYF.